This TCR beta chain was profiled in a study of technical replicates of blood from a few donors. Germline loops: CDR1 SGHRS, CDR2 YFSETQ. CDR3 size: 14 residues. The V and J ends lost 4 bases and 2 bases, in that order; junction bases with no gene match: 6. The repertoire was sequenced with immunoSEQ multiplex PCR; TCRdb's copy has only in-frame clones and lacks some. This sample has about 63,000 clones, with about 88% found just once. This TCR was recovered from a human donor in good health. Some clones in this sample may be carry-over from other donors' samples. V is TRBV5-1 and J is TRBJ2-7, with TRBD1 matching 7 bases. The sequenced material came from PBMCs. DNA of the CDR3: TGCGCCAGCAGCACTGACAGGGCTGCCTACGAGCAGTACTTC. Protein sequence: CASSTDRAAYEQYF.